The 24 T cell receptor beta chains below all came from one sample that was sequenced in a study of blood T cells in healthy people across ages. A second 7 to 11 cycle PCR used barcoded and J-beta primers. One entry per CDR3 protein, called by TCRdb with MiXCR from the 5' RACE reads. The data contain some 1.4 million distinct CDR3 sequences, 40% to 50% of them singletons. The sample comprised blood. These receptors all come from a woman under 30 in good health.

There are a few counts of this clonotype. The chain has TRBV6-5 and TRBJ2-1; D not resolved. Trimming took off 6 bases at V and 0 bases at J, with 15 bases between the two ends. CDR1 is MNHEY and CDR2 is SVGAGI in the germline V gene. This CDR3 region has 16 residues. The CDR3 is CASRPQYYSSYNEQFF. For the CDR3, the DNA is TGTGCCAGCAGGCCCCAATACTATAGCTCCTACAATGAGCAGTTCTTC.

On this clonotype itself: One end of the junction is discordant with germline, which a read error may explain. This chain uses TRBV7-6 with TRBJ2-4; D possibly corresponds to TRBD1 (6 bases). The CDR3 totals 16 residues. The germline V gene encodes CDR1 SGHVS and CDR2 FNYEAQ. The CDR3 DNA reads TGTGCCAGCGGCTTAGATCCAGGGGTAGCCAAAAACATTCAGTACTTC. Residues: CASGLDPGVAKNIQYF. Looking up the rest from reference TRBV7-6 and TRBJ2-4 gives the full variable domain: GAGVSQSPRYKVTKRGQDVALRCDPISGHVSLYWYRQALGQGPEFLTYFNYEAQQDKSGLPNDRFSAERPEGSISTLTIQRTEQRDSAMYRCASGLDPGVAKNIQYFGAGTRLSVL.

This clonotype was counted only a few times. CDR3 sequence: CASTLRVPGNYEQYF. Written as DNA, the CDR3 is TGTGCCAGCACTCTTAGGGTCCCGGGGAACTACGAGCAGTACTTC. The chain is built from TRBV27 and TRBJ2-7, with a tentative D call TRBD2 (5 bases). V lost 7 bases and J 3 bases, leaving 19 bases between the germline ends. The V gene's germline CDR1 is MNHEY and CDR2 SMNVEV (reference sequence). The CDR3 is made up of 15 amino acids.

The gene calls are TRBV28 and TRBJ2-1; D not resolved. CDR3 length: 13 residues. CDR1 is MDHEN, CDR2 SYDVKM, per germline. Trimming removed 3 bases at V and 4 bases at J, with 7 bases between. The CDR3 DNA sequence: TGTGCCAGCAGTTTTTTCCGGTACAATGAGCAGTTCTTC. Protein: CASSFFRYNEQFF.

The gene calls are TRBV5-1 and TRBJ2-1; perhaps TRBD1 as D (6 bases). Looked up from germline, CDR1 is SGHRS and CDR2 is YFSETQ. The CDR3 covers 15 residues. Trimming stripped 4 bases from V and 6 bases from J, with 17 bases between. The CDR3 sequence is CASSQNRETRNEQFF. CDR3 in DNA: TGCGCCAGCAGCCAGAACAGGGAGACGCGCAATGAGCAGTTCTTC. The variable domain in full, with the rest retrieved from reference TRBV5-1 and TRBJ2-1, is KAGVTQTPRYLIKTRGQQVTLSCSPISGHRSVSWYQQTPGQGLQFLFEYFSETQRNKGNFPGRFSGRQFSNSRSEMNVSTLELGDSALYLCASSQNRETRNEQFFGPGTRLTVL.

In this sample, this clonotype turned up a few times. This chain joins TRBV20-1 and TRBJ2-1; maybe TRBD2 (5 bases). Germline V gene sequence: CDR1 DFQATT, CDR2 SNEGSKA (reference sequence). V gave up 0 bases and J gave up 3 bases, with 15 bases separating them. This CDR3 contains 16 residues. CDR3 in amino acids: CSARDNGVSGYNEQFF. The DNA for the CDR3 is TGCAGTGCTAGAGATAACGGGGTCTCTGGCTACAATGAGCAGTTCTTC.

The genes are TRBV6-6 and TRBJ2-5; TRBD2 matches 8 bases. The germline V gene encodes CDR1 MNHNY and CDR2 SVGAGI (reference sequence). After removal of 6 bases from V and 11 bases from J, the junction contained 20 bases not matched to a gene. This CDR3 spans 16 amino acids. In DNA form, the CDR3 reads TGTGCCAGCAGCCCCCCCAATAGCGGGACCAAGAGTGAGCAGTACTTC. Its protein is CASSPPNSGTKSEQYF.

This clonotype was seen only a few times. The genes are TRBV20-1 and TRBJ2-7; 8 bases match TRBD2. CDR3 length: 12 residues. V was clipped by 1 base and J by 7 bases; unmatched bases: 3. Germline V gene data show CDR1 as DFQATT and CDR2 as SNEGSKA (reference sequence). The CDR3 loop is CSARVPGGEQYF. CDR3 sequence (DNA): TGCAGTGCTAGAGTGCCGGGGGGGGAGCAGTACTTC.

This clonotype was detected only a few times. The V gene is TRBV7-9, the J gene TRBJ1-4; maybe TRBD1 (6 bases). V gave up 2 bases and J gave up 5 bases, with 12 bases separating them. The CDR3 totals 15 residues. The germline gives CDR1 SEHNR, CDR2 FQNEAQ (reference sequence). The CDR3 is CASSLMTGRNEKLFF. The CDR3 region has the DNA TGTGCCAGCAGCTTAATGACAGGAAGGAATGAAAAACTGTTTTTT. The whole variable domain, remainder taken from reference TRBV7-9 and TRBJ1-4, is DTGVSQNPRHKITKRGQNVTFRCDPISEHNRLYWYRQTLGQGPEFLTYFQNEAQLEKSRLLSDRFSAERPKGSFSTLEIQRTEQGDSAMYLCASSLMTGRNEKLFFGSGTQLSVL.

The V call is TRBV2, the J call TRBJ2-1, with TRBD1 identical over 8 bases. The CDR3 runs 15 residues. Looked up from germline, CDR1 is SNHLY and CDR2 is FYNNEI. The V gene end was trimmed by 7 bases and the J gene end by 10 bases; junction bases not matched to a gene: 15. The CDR3 is CASTIWGTRGREQFF. For the CDR3, the DNA is TGTGCCAGCACCATTTGGGGGACCAGGGGGCGCGAGCAGTTCTTC.

V and J are TRBV25-1 and TRBJ1-2, with D possibly being TRBD1 (5 bases). The V gene's germline CDR1 is MGHDK and CDR2 SYGVNS. CDR3 size: 15 residues. The V gene lost 1 base and the J gene lost 5 bases, with 14 bases spanning the gap. DNA for the CDR3: TGTGCCAGCAGTGAATCACAGGTTTCGCGGTATGGCTACACCTTC. Amino acids: CASSESQVSRYGYTF.

This clonotype appeared a few times. This rearrangement joins TRBV28 to TRBJ2-4; TRBD1 agrees at 8 bases. TRBJ2-7 matches the DNA end more closely, so the J call is doubtful. There are 17 residues in the CDR3. The germline V gene encodes CDR1 MDHEN and CDR2 SYDVKM. DNA for the CDR3: TGTGCCAGCAGTCCTCGACAGGGGCAGAGAGAGGGCTACGAGCAGTACTTC. Encoded protein: CASSPRQGQREGYEQYF.

This clonotype turned up a few times. The chain is built from TRBV7-9 and TRBJ1-2, with 12 bases fitting TRBD1. The germline gives CDR1 SEHNR, CDR2 FQNEAQ (reference sequence). The CDR3 runs 18 residues. Germline trimming cut 5 bases from V and 0 bases from J; bases unmatched to any gene: 10. CDR3 amino acids: CASSTPRDRGQANYGYTF. CDR3 nucleotide sequence: TGTGCCAGCAGCACACCTCGGGACAGGGGGCAAGCTAACTATGGCTACACCTTC.

The genes are TRBV27 and TRBJ2-5; D is perhaps TRBD1 (5 bases). The germline CDR1 and CDR2 sequences are MNHEY and SMNVEV (reference sequence). Trimming removed 3 bases from V and 3 bases from J, with 8 bases in between. The CDR3 is 13 amino acids. The CDR3 DNA reads as TGTGCCAGCAGTTTCTTCAGGGAAGAGACCCAGTACTTC. Protein product: CASSFFREETQYF.

This clonotype occurred a few times. The chain uses TRBV6-1 and TRBJ2-7, with D perhaps TRBD2 (5 bases). The ends were cut back, 6 bases at V and 7 bases at J, with 22 bases in the middle. The CDR3 extends over 15 amino acids. CDR1 is MNHNS and CDR2 is SASEGT in the germline V gene. CDR3 amino acids: CASRPREFVNNEQYF. CDR3 coding DNA: TGTGCCAGCAGGCCAAGGGAGTTCGTCAACAATGAGCAGTACTTC.

This clonotype has a handful of counts. This chain links TRBV27 with TRBJ1-6; no clear D gene. Trimming removed 2 bases from V and 5 bases from J, with 7 bases in between. Germline CDR1 is MNHEY and CDR2 is SMNVEV (reference sequence). The length of the CDR3 is 14 residues. As DNA, the CDR3 is TGTGCCAGCAGTTTAAGGGAGCATAATTCACCCCTCCACTTT. Its translation: CASSLREHNSPLHF.

The chain joins TRBV5-1 to TRBJ2-7, with D unclear. This CDR3 is built from 13 residues. V gave up 0 bases and J gave up 5 bases, with 9 bases separating them. Germline CDR1 is SGHRS and CDR2 is YFSETQ. CDR3 nucleotides: TGCGCCAGCAGCTTGGCCCGGGCAGACGAGCAGTACTTC. Translation gives CASSLARADEQYF.

In this sample, this clonotype turned up a few times. The chain is built from TRBV30 and TRBJ2-1; D may be TRBD2 (5 bases). Germline V lookup: CDR1 GTSNPN, CDR2 SVGIG (reference sequence). V gave up 0 bases and J gave up 7 bases, with 7 bases separating them. The CDR3 loop spans 12 amino acids. CDR3 in amino acids: CAWSVSGNEQFF. The CDR3 DNA is TGTGCCTGGAGTGTATCGGGGAATGAGCAGTTCTTC.

The rearrangement joins TRBV12-3 or TRBV12-4 to TRBJ2-3; 11 nucleotides agree with TRBD2. This CDR3 has 15 residues. J lost 8 bases, V lost 3 bases, and 7 bases had no gene match. The DNA of the CDR3 is TGTGCCAGCAGTTTTGGGACTAGCGGTGGCGGTACGCAGTATTTT. Amino acids: CASSFGTSGGGTQYF.

The V call is TRBV28, the J call TRBJ1-2; possible D gene TRBD1, 6 bases. CDR1 is MDHEN, CDR2 SYDVKM, per germline. The CDR3 runs 14 residues. Trimming removed 5 bases from V and 5 bases from J, with 15 bases in between. CDR3 bases: TGTGCCAGCAGTCTTCGTAAGGGGGGGTATGGCTACACCTTC. It encodes CASSLRKGGYGYTF.

The V and J genes are TRBV12-3 or TRBV12-4 and TRBJ2-1; TRBD2 aligns across 7 bases. CDR3 length equals 15 residues. The V and J ends lost 7 bases and 8 bases, in that order; junction bases with no gene match: 14. The DNA for the CDR3 is TGTGCCAGCACCCTTTTCGGCGGGAGTATCGATGAGCAGTTCTTC. Protein product: CASTLFGGSIDEQFF.

The chain uses TRBV10-3 and TRBJ2-1, with 7 nucleotides matching TRBD2. Germline assignment: CDR1 ENHRY and CDR2 SYGVKD. The CDR3 spans 14 residues. Trimming took 7 bases from V and 5 from J; bases not matched to a gene: 8. The CDR3 nucleotides are TGTGCCATCACCTCCGGGACTAATCACAATGAGCAGTTCTTC. This translates into CAITSGTNHNEQFF.

In its sample, this clonotype was seen a few times. The chain combines TRBV28 with TRBJ1-1; 10 bases agree with TRBD1. Losses at the gene ends were 2 bases for V and 2 bases for J; bases not matched to a gene: 5. The CDR3 contains 16 residues. Germline CDR1 reads MDHEN; CDR2 reads SYDVKM. CDR3 nucleotides: TGTGCCAGCAGTTTAGGGACAGGGGATATCAACACTGAAGCTTTCTTT. It codes for CASSLGTGDINTEAFF. Full variable domain (remainder filled in from reference TRBV28 and TRBJ1-1): DVKVTQSSRYLVKRTGEKVFLECVQDMDHENMFWYRQDPGLGLRLIYFSYDVKMKEKGDIPEGYSVSREKKERFSLILESASTNQTSMYLCASSLGTGDINTEAFFGQGTRLTVV.

This clonotype was found a few times. The chain has TRBV11-2 and TRBJ2-7; D is tentatively TRBD1 or TRBD2 (6 bases each). With 5 bases removed from V and 0 bases from J, the gap between germline ends came to 17 bases. Germline CDR1 and CDR2: SGHAT and FQNNGV. The CDR3 covers 16 residues. In DNA form, the CDR3 reads TGTGCCAGCAGCCCCACCTGGAGGGGGAGCTCCTACGAGCAGTACTTC. Residues: CASSPTWRGSSYEQYF.